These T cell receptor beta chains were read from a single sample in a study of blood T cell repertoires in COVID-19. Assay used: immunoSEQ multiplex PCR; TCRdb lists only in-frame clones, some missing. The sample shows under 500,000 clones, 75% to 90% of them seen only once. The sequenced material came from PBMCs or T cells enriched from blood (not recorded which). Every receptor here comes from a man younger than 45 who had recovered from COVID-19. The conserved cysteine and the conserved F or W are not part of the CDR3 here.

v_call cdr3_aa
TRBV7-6 ASSHWERGFLAQY
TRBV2 ASMPGLAGSYEQY
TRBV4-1 ASSQLQGHEQY
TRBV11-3 ASSSGQGDYEQY
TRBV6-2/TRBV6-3 ASSYPGGGLQPQH
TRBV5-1 ASSQSGAAWGEQF
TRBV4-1 ASSQDRGEETQY
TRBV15 ATSRGWPTGELF
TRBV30 AWKPGYSNQPQH
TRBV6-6 ASSHPIAGGGPDTQY
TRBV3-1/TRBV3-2 ASSQGQTSYEQY